Described below is a single T cell receptor beta chain sequence and its context. This sample is drawn from a study of blood T cell repertoires in COVID-19. Looking at the study overall: Samples taken during acute and convalescent COVID-19 were collected in the United States, Italy and Spain. T cells, B-cell-depleted T cells, or PBMCs supplied cDNA or gDNA.

V was pared by 0 bases and J by 4 bases, with 5 bases of the junction left unmatched. This CDR3 region has 15 residues. Germline V gives CDR1 SGDLS, CDR2 YYNGEE. As originally analysed: Estimates of nucleated cell counts were drawn from the amplification of reference gene primers. This table comes from immunoSEQ multiplex PCR, and its TCRdb copy is limited to in-frame clones, with some not included. D and trimming come from the DNA, and the V and J calls and clone size come from that table. The table lists about 15,000 clones, roughly 73% of them singletons. The sample consisted of peripheral blood. The J gene is TRBJ2-3, the V gene TRBV9; 7 bases map to TRBD2. The TCR originated in a boy aged 2 to 10 with active or convalescent COVID-19. CDR3 sequence: CASSVGVRGADTQYF. DNA of the CDR3: TGTGCCAGCAGCGTAGGAGTTCGGGGGGCAGATACGCAGTATTTT.